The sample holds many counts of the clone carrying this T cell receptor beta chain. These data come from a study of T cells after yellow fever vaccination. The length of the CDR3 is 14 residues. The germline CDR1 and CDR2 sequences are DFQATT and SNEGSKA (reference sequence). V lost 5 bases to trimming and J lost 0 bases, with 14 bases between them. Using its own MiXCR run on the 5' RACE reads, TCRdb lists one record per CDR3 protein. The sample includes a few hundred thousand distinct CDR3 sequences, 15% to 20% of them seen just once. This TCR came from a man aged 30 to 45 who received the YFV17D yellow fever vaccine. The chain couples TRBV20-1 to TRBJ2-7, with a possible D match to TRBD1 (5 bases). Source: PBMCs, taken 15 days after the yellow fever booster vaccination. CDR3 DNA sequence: TGCAGTGCTTCGACAGTCCCTCACTCCTACGAGCAGTACTTC. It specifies CSASTVPHSYEQYF.